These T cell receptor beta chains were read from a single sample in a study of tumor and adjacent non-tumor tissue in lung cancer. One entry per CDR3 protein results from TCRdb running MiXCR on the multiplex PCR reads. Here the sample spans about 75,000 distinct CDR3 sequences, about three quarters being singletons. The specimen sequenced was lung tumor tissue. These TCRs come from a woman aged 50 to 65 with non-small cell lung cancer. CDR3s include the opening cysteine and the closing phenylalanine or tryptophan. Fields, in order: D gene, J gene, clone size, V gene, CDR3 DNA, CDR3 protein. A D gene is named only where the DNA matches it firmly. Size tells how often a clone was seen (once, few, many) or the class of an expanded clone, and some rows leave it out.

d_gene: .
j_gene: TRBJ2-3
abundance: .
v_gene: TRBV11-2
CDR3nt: TGTGCCAGCAGTTTACGGTCCCGCACAGATACGCAATATTTT
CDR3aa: CASSLRSRTDTQYF

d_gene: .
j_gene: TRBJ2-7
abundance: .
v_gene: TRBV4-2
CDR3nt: TGTACCAGCATCCAAGATAGGACCTTCAGCTCCTATGAGCAGTACTTC
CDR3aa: CTSIQDRTFSSYEQYF

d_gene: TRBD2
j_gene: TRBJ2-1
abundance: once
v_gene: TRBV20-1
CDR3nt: TGCAGTGCTAGAGATTATGCGACTAGCGGAAGTGAGCATTTCTTC
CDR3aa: CSARDYATSGSEHFF

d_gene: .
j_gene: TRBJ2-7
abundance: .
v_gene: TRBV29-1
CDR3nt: TGCAGCATTGATGGTAAGGGGGGCAGCTCCTACGAGCAGTACTTT
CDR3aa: CSIDGKGGSSYEQYF

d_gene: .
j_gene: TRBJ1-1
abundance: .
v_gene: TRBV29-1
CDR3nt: TGCAGCGATAGGGGGGGACATGACAATACTGAAGCTTTCTTT
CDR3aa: CSDRGGHDNTEAFF

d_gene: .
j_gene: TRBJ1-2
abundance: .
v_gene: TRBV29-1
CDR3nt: TGCAGCGTTGAAGATCCTGCAGTGGTATGGGGCCACACCTTC
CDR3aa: CSVEDPAVVWGHTF

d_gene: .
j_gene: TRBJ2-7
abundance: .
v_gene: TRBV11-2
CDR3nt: TGTGCCAGCAGTCTGACGGACATTGCCTACGAGCAATACTTC
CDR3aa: CASSLTDIAYEQYF

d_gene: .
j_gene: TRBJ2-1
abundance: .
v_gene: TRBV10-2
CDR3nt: TGCGCCAGCCATGCTACTACGGGCACTGAGCAGTTCTTC
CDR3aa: CASHATTGTEQFF

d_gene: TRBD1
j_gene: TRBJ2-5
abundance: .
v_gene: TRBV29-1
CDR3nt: TGCAGCGTTGAGGGGACAGTCCAAGAGACCCAGTACTTC
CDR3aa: CSVEGTVQETQYF

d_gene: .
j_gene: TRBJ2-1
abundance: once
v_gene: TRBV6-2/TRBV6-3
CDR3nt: TGTACCAGCAGGCGGGGCGGGGTGACGTCCTACAAAGAGCAGTTCTTC
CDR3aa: CTSRRGGVTSYKEQFF

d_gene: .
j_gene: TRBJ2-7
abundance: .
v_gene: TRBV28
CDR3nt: TGTGCCAGCAGCCAGGGGCGGGTCTACGAGCAGTATTTC
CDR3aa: CASSQGRVYEQYF

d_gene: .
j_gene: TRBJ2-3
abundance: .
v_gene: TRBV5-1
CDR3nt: TGCGTCAGCAGGTTGGGGGCAACTAGCACAGATACGCAGTATTTT
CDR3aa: CVSRLGATSTDTQYF

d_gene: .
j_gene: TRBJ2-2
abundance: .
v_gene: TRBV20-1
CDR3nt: TGCAGTGCTCTGGATTTACTAGTGGGAGACACCGGAGAGCTGTTCTTT
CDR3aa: CSALDLLVGDTGELFF

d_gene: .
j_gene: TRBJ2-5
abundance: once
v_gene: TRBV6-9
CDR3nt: TGTGCCAGCAGTTATTCTGTGAGTTGTGGTTCGGGAGAGACCCAGTACTTC
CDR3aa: CASSYSVSCGSGETQYF

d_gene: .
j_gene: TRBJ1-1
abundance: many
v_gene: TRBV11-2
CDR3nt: TGTGCCAGAAGCTTAGATTTCGGTAGCACTGAAGCTTTCTTT
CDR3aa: CARSLDFGSTEAFF

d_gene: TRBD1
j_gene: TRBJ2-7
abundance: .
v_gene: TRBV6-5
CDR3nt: TGTGCCAGCAGTCCGCTACAGGGGCCTCCGTTTACGCAGTATTTC
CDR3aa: CASSPLQGPPFTQYF

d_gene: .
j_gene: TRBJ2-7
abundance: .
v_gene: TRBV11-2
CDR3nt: TGTGCCAACAGCCTGACGGAGACTGCCTACGAGCAGTATTTC
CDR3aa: CANSLTETAYEQYF

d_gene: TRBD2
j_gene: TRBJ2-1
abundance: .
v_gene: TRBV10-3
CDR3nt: TGTGCCATCAATGAGTCAGGGACTAGCGTACTGAATGAGCAGTTCTTC
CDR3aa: CAINESGTSVLNEQFF

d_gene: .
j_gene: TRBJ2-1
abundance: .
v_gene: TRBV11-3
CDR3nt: TGTGCCAGCAGCTTAGGACGCTACATTGAGGAGCTCTTC
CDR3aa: CASSLGRYIEELF

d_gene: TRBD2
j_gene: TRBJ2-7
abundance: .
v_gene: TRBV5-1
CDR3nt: TGCGCCAGCAGCCTCAACGTAGCGGGAACAGTCTACGAGCAGTACTTC
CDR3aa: CASSLNVAGTVYEQYF

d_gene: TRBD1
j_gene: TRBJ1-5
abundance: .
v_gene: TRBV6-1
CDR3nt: TGTGCCAGTAGTCCCTGGACAGGGCGGCCTCACCCCCAGCATTTT
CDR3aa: CASSPWTGRPHPQHF

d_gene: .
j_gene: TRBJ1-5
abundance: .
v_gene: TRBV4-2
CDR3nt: TGTGCCAACAGCCAAGACCTCACTAGGAATCAGTCCCAGCATTTT
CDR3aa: CANSQDLTRNQSQHF

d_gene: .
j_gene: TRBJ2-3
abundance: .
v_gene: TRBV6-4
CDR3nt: TGTGCCAGCAGTGAGACTAACGGGAGCACAGATACGCAGTATTTT
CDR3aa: CASSETNGSTDTQYF

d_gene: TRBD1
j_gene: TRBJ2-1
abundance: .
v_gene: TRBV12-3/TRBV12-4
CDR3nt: TGTGTCAGCAGTCATTCGGACAGGGGAGGGGGTGAGCAGTTCTTC
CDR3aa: CVSSHSDRGGGEQFF

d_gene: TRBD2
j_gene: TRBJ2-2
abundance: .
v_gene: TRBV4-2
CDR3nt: TGTACCAGCAGCCATGGTTTCCAGCGGGAGTTCACCGGGGAGCTGTTTTTT
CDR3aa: CTSSHGFQREFTGELFF

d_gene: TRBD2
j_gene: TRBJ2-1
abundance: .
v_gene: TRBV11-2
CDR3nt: TGTGCCAGCAGCCCAAGGGGGCTAGCGGGGCTAGGTGAGCAGTTCTTC
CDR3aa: CASSPRGLAGLGEQFF

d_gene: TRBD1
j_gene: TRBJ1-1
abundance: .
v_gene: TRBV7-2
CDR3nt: TGTGCCAGCAGCTTGGACAGGGGGACTGAAGCTTTCTTT
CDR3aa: CASSLDRGTEAFF

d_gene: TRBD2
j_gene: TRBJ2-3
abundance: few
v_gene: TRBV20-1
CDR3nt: TGCAGTGTTAGAATAGGGACTAAGGCCGATACGCAGTATTTT
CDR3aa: CSVRIGTKADTQYF

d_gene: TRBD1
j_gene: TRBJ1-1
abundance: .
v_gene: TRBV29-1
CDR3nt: TGTAGCGTTGGGAGGGGACAGGACAACACTGAAGCTTTATTT
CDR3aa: CSVGRGQDNTEALF

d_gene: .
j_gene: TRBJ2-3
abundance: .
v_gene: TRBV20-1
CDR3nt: TGCGGTGCCCATTGGCAAGGTGGCACAGATACGCAGTATTTT
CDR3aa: CGAHWQGGTDTQYF

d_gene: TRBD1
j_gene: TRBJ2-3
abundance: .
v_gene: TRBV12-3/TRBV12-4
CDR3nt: TGTGCTAGTAGTCCCAGCTGGGGGACAGGTACGCAGTATTTT
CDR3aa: CASSPSWGTGTQYF

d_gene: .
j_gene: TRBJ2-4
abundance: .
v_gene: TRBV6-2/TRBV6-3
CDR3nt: TGTGCCAGCAGCGCGGACGTACGGGGAAACATTCAGTATTTC
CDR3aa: CASSADVRGNIQYF

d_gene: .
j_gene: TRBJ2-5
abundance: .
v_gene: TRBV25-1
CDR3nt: TGTGCCTGCAGATATACAGACGGCCAAGAGACCCAGTACTTC
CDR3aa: CACRYTDGQETQYF

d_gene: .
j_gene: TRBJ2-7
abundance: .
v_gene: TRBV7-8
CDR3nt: TGTACCAGGGAAAAGAAGCATCGGGGACCCTTCTACGAGCAGTACTTC
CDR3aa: CTREKKHRGPFYEQYF

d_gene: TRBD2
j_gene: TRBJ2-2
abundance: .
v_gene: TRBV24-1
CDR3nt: TGTGCCACCAGTGACCCCAACAGCGGGATCGGCTGGGAGCTGTTTTTT
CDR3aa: CATSDPNSGIGWELFF

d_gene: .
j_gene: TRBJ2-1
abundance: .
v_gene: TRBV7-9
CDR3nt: TGTGTCAGCAGCCCTCGGAGGGTAGGAACTGACCATTACAATGAGCAGTTCTTC
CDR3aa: CVSSPRRVGTDHYNEQFF

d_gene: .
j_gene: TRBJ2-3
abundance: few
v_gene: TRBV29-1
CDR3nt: TGCAGCGTTGAAGGACAGAGCACAGATACGCAGTATTTT
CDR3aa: CSVEGQSTDTQYF

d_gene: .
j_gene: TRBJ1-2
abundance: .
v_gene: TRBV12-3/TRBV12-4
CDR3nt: TGTGCCACCCCCATGGAACGCAGTGGCTACACCTTC
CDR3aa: CATPMERSGYTF

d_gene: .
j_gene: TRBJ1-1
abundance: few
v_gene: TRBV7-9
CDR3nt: TGTGCCAGCAGCTTAGTCTGGACCAACGAGGAAGCTTTCTTT
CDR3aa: CASSLVWTNEEAFF

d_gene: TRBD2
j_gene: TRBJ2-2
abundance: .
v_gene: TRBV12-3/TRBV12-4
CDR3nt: TGTGCCAGAAGTAGACACGCCTTGGGACTAGCGAACACCGGGGAGCTGTTTTTT
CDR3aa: CARSRHALGLANTGELFF

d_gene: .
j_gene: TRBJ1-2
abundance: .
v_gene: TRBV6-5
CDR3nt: TGTGTCAGCAGTCCCCGGGGGTATTGCTACACCTTC
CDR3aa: CVSSPRGYCYTF

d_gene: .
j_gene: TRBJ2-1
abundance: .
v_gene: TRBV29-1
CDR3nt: TGCAGCGTTGGTAAACCGGATGAGGAGTTCTTC
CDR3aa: CSVGKPDEEFF

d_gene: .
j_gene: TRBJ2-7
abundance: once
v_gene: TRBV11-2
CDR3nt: TGTGCCAGCACTTTAGATCCCGATCTCTCCTACGAGCAGAACTTC
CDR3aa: CASTLDPDLSYEQNF

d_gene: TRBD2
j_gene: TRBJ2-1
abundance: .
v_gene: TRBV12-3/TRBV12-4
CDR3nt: TGTGCCAGCAGATTCCAAGGGGGCCTTGGGACTAGCGGAGATTACATTGAGCAGTTCTTC
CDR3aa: CASRFQGGLGTSGDYIEQFF

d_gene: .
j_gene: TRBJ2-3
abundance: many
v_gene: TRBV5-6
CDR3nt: TGTGCCAGCAGCTTGGCGGGCACAGGTTCAGATACGCAGTATTTT
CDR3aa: CASSLAGTGSDTQYF

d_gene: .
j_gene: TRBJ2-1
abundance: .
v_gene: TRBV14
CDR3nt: TGTGCCAGCAGTCCCACTACCACCTCTGCGGGATGGTTGTTTTTC
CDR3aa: CASSPTTTSAGWLFF

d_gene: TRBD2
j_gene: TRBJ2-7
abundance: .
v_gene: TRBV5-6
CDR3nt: TGTACCAGCAGCTCAGGACTAGCTAACTCCTACGAGCAGTATTTC
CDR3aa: CTSSSGLANSYEQYF

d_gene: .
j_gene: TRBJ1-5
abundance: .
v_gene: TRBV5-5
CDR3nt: TGTGCCAGCAGCGGCGGGGGCTATAGCAATGAGTCCCAGCATTTT
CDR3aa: CASSGGGYSNESQHF